This TCR beta chain appears in the sequencing data of a study of beta chain features in type 1 diabetes. The study's findings and limits: Researchers cautioned that cDNA sequencing could over-represent cells with high TCR expression. Diminished insertions and augmented deletions at VDJ junctions characterized type 1 diabetes patients. Shortening of TCRB CDR3s, moderate but significant, appeared in all four CD4+ subsets of Type 1 diabetes patients.

Purity of each sorted population was above 98%. This clone was seen a few times. Its antigen is undetermined. The isolated RNA, all of it, was reverse transcribed, so expressed TCRB transcripts were what got sequenced. TCRdb's table, derived via immunoSEQ multiplex PCR, lists solely in-frame clones and lacks some. The profile covers 150,000 to 190,000 clones, with over 9% appearing a single time and around 0.5% taken by the ten largest. From germline, CDR1 is SGDLS and CDR2 YYNGEE. With V trimmed by 3 bases and J by 5 bases, 6 bases remained unmatched. This CDR3 has 15 amino acids. The chain employs TRBV9 and TRBJ2-1; 9 nucleotides match TRBD2. Input material: central memory CD4+ T cells from blood. The source is a man aged 30 to 45 with type 1 diabetes. In DNA form, the CDR3 reads TGTGCCAGCAGCGGGGTAGCGGGAGTAAACAATGAGCAGTTCTTC. Translating gives CASSGVAGVNNEQFF.